Below, 28 T cell receptor beta chains from the same sample are listed, as sequenced in a study of blood T cells in healthy people across ages. A sample-barcoded 5' primer and a J-beta primer mix were used in a second PCR of roughly 7 to 11 cycles. TCRdb used MiXCR to reprocess the 5' RACE reads, holding one entry per CDR3 protein. This sample has fewer than 700,000 distinct CDR3 sequences, with under 55% found just once. The sample comprised blood. The receptors here all came from a man older than 75 in good health.

CDR3 residues: CASNSGRPEVTDTQYF. The DNA for the CDR3 is TGTGCCAGCAACTCAGGGCGGCCAGAGGTAACAGATACGCAGTATTTT. The chain links TRBV7-9 to TRBJ2-3, with D perhaps matching TRBD1 (5 bases). With 7 bases removed from V and 3 bases from J, the gap between germline ends came to 20 bases. The CDR3 loop spans 16 amino acids. CDR1 is SEHNR and CDR2 is FQNEAQ in the germline V gene (reference sequence).

The DNA for the CDR3 is TGCAGTGCCAATCCGACAGGGGCCAAAAACATTCAGTACTTC. This gives the protein CSANPTGAKNIQYF. The chain couples TRBV20-1 to TRBJ2-4; 7 positions agree with TRBD1. The CDR3 runs 14 residues. The junction had 6 bases not matched to a gene; V was cut back by 6 bases and J by 1 base. Germline V gene data show CDR1 as DFQATT and CDR2 as SNEGSKA (reference sequence).

The rearrangement links TRBV7-2 to TRBJ1-1; 7 nucleotides line up with TRBD1. This CDR3 comprises 15 residues. V was pared by 5 bases and J by 6 bases, with 12 bases of the junction left unmatched. Looked up from germline, CDR1 is SGHTA and CDR2 is FQGNSA. The CDR3 loop is CASSTYRGGVAEAFF. Here the CDR3 DNA reads TGTGCCAGCAGCACCTACAGGGGTGGGGTCGCTGAAGCTTTCTTT.

J is TRBJ2-3 and V is TRBV4-2; 10 bases are a match to TRBD2. This CDR3 comprises 17 residues. CDR1 and CDR2 from the germline V gene are LGHNA and YNFKEQ. Unmatched junction bases numbered 10, after V lost 1 base and J lost 6 bases. CDR3: CASSQGPAGGPGDTQYF. The CDR3, as DNA: TGTGCCAGCAGCCAAGGGCCAGCGGGAGGGCCGGGGGATACGCAGTATTTT.

This chain joins TRBV11-2 and TRBJ1-1, with a weak D call TRBD1 (5 bases). This CDR3 is built from 14 residues. From germline, CDR1 is SGHAT and CDR2 FQNNGV. Trimming stripped 4 bases from V and 2 bases from J, with 11 bases between. The CDR3 spells CASSCTTANTEAFF. CDR3 DNA sequence: TGTGCCAGCAGCTGCACGACAGCCAACACTGAAGCTTTCTTT.

The chain recombines TRBV4-3 with TRBJ2-7; weak D call: TRBD1 (7 bases). CDR1 and CDR2 (germline): LGHNA, YSLEER. Deletions cut 0 bases from V and 5 bases from J, with 14 bases between. The CDR3 contains 15 residues. The CDR3: CASSQESRGAHEQYF. The CDR3, as DNA: TGCGCCAGCAGCCAAGAAAGCAGGGGGGCCCACGAGCAGTACTTC.

This clonotype has a single count. A much larger clone lies a single base off, so this may be a read error. The chain is built from TRBV6-5 and TRBJ2-7; D may be TRBD1 (5 bases). Germline V gene sequence: CDR1 MNHEY, CDR2 SVGAGI. The CDR3 has 14 residues. The CDR3 is CASFDRIHSHEQYF. The CDR3 DNA is TGTGCCAGCTTCGACAGAATTCACTCCCACGAGCAGTACTTC.

V and J are TRBV6-2 or TRBV6-3 and TRBJ1-1; TRBD1 might be the D (5 bases). V lost 6 bases, J lost 7 bases, and 15 bases lay in between. CDR3 size: 13 residues. Per germline, CDR1 MNHEY and CDR2 SVGEGT. The CDR3 spells CASRPGAGHEAFF. The CDR3 DNA is TGTGCCAGCAGGCCCGGGGCAGGCCATGAAGCTTTCTTT.

The chain combines TRBV15 with TRBJ2-3; 10 bases agree with TRBD1. J lost 10 bases, V lost 2 bases, and 12 bases had no gene match. The CDR3 is 16 amino acids. Per the germline V gene, CDR1 is LNHNV and CDR2 is YYDKDF (reference sequence). The chain's CDR3 is CATSRSTRDRGRSQYF. CDR3 nucleotide sequence: TGTGCCACCAGCAGATCCACCCGGGACAGGGGCCGTTCGCAGTATTTT.

CDR3 sequence: CASSQVNEKLFF. CDR3 bases: TGCGCCAGCAGCCAAGTTAATGAAAAACTGTTTTTT. The chain combines TRBV4-3 with TRBJ1-4; D gene ambiguous. V dropped 1 base and J dropped 4 bases, with 1 base sitting between them. CDR1 and CDR2 from the germline V gene are LGHNA and YSLEER. The CDR3 totals 12 residues.

This CDR3 is CASSLGRIRRVNTEAFF. The CDR3 nucleotides read TGTGCCAGCAGCCTCGGACGCATCCGGAGGGTGAACACTGAAGCTTTCTTT. The chain combines TRBV6-1 with TRBJ1-1; D is ambiguous. The CDR3 length is 17 residues. V lost 6 bases and J 0 bases, leaving 20 bases between the germline ends. Looked up from germline, CDR1 is MNHNS and CDR2 is SASEGT.

V is TRBV29-1 and J is TRBJ2-3; possibly TRBD2 for D (5 bases). The CDR3 is made up of 11 amino acids. The germline V gene encodes CDR1 SQVTM and CDR2 ANQGSEA. Trimming shortened V by 4 bases and J by 8 bases, and 10 bases separated the two germline ends. DNA of the CDR3: TGCAGCGTTGCAAGGGAGAGTACGCAGTATTTT. Amino acids: CSVARESTQYF.

The rearrangement links TRBV20-1 to TRBJ1-6, with TRBD1 matching 7 bases. The length of the CDR3 is 15 residues. Germline CDR1 DFQATT, CDR2 SNEGSKA (reference sequence). V shed 3 bases, J shed 5 bases, and the junction held 7 bases outside the gene matches. In DNA, the CDR3 is TGCAGTGCTAGGGAGATGACAGGGCATAATTCACCCCTCCACTTT. Encoded protein: CSAREMTGHNSPLHF.

The chain employs TRBV29-1 and TRBJ2-3; TRBD1 matches at 11 bases. With 0 bases clipped from V and 4 bases from J, the junction kept 6 bases outside the gene matches. Per germline, CDR1 SQVTM and CDR2 ANQGSEA. The CDR3 contains 16 residues. The CDR3 DNA sequence: TGCAGCGTTGAAGATCCCGGACAGGGGGCTGCAGATACGCAGTATTTT. Amino acid sequence: CSVEDPGQGAADTQYF.

This clonotype has only a few counts. The rearrangement joins TRBV6-1 to TRBJ2-7, with unresolved D. V lost 4 bases and J lost 5, with 12 bases in between. Germline V gene data show CDR1 as MNHNS and CDR2 as SASEGT. This CDR3 is built from 13 residues. CDR3 protein: CASSAGWRDEQYF. Here the CDR3 DNA reads TGTGCCAGCAGTGCGGGCTGGCGAGACGAGCAGTACTTC.

V is TRBV6-5 and J is TRBJ2-5, with D hard to call. V was clipped by 6 bases and J by 11 bases, with 10 bases between them. Germline V gene sequence: CDR1 MNHEY, CDR2 SVGAGI. This CDR3 contains 10 residues. Written as DNA, the CDR3 is TGTGCCAGCAGGTACAATGGGCAGTACTTC. Translated: CASRYNGQYF.

The chain employs TRBV27 and TRBJ2-3; 7 bases are a match to TRBD2. The CDR3 length is 16 residues. In germline, CDR1 is MNHEY, CDR2 SMNVEV (reference sequence). V gave up 4 bases and J gave up 0 bases; unmatched junction bases: 7. The CDR3 nucleotides read TGTGCCAGCAGTTCGGCGGGGGTCACTAGCACAGATACGCAGTATTTT. Its protein product is CASSSAGVTSTDTQYF.

This chain connects TRBV20-1 to TRBJ2-7; 9 bases agree with TRBD2. V trimming: 0 bases; J trimming: 5 bases; junction bases outside the gene matches: 5. There are 14 residues in the CDR3. Germline V gives CDR1 DFQATT, CDR2 SNEGSKA (reference sequence). The CDR3 coding sequence is TGCAGTGCTAGAGAGGGTAGCGGGAGCCACGAGCAGTACTTC. The encoded protein is CSAREGSGSHEQYF.

This clonotype was recorded a few times. This chain uses TRBV5-1 with TRBJ2-3, with D tentatively TRBD1 (5 bases). The germline gives CDR1 SGHRS, CDR2 YFSETQ. The CDR3 is 17 amino acids. V shed 0 bases and J shed 1 base, with 15 bases lying between them. The CDR3: CASSLVGATDGTDTQYF. The CDR3, as DNA: TGCGCCAGCAGCTTGGTAGGGGCTACAGACGGCACAGATACGCAGTATTTT.

The chain links TRBV20-1 to TRBJ2-2; 10 bases align to TRBD2. CDR3 length: 16 amino acids. Trimming cost V 1 base and J 6 bases; bases outside gene matches: 8. CDR1 DFQATT and CDR2 SNEGSKA come from the germline V gene (reference sequence). The CDR3 nucleotides read TGCAGTGCTAGAGGAGCTAGCGGGAGTGAGGCCGGGGAGCTGTTTTTT. It specifies CSARGASGSEAGELFF.

The chain has TRBV27 and TRBJ2-1; 10 nucleotides agree with TRBD1. This CDR3 has 17 amino acids. V dropped 6 bases and J dropped 1; count of bases not matched to a gene: 9. CDR1 and CDR2 (germline): MNHEY, SMNVEV (reference sequence). CDR3 nucleotides: TGTGCCAGCAGGGGACAGGGACAGGGGACGTCCTACAATGAGCAGTTCTTC. Protein product: CASRGQGQGTSYNEQFF.

This clonotype has more than one count but fewer than ten. A single base separates this from a much larger clone, so it may be a read error. This chain connects TRBV6-5 to TRBJ2-5; 10 nucleotides agree with TRBD2. Germline loops: CDR1 MNHEY, CDR2 SVGAGI. J was trimmed by 11 bases and V by 6 bases; bases with no gene match: 18. The CDR3 contains 16 residues. The CDR3 loop is CASSHRLAGVTNEQYF. The CDR3 region has the DNA TGTGCCAGCAGCCACAGGCTAGCGGGAGTAACGAATGAGCAGTACTTC.

J is TRBJ2-7 and V is TRBV25-1, with 7 positions matching TRBD1. The CDR3 spans 15 residues. Germline V gene sequence: CDR1 MGHDK, CDR2 SYGVNS. The V segment lost 3 bases and the J segment 3 bases; nucleotides outside the gene matches: 8. CDR3 residues: CASSEGTAQGYEQYF. The CDR3 DNA sequence: TGTGCCAGCAGTGAGGGGACAGCCCAGGGCTACGAGCAGTACTTC.

There are a few counts of this clonotype. The rearrangement uses TRBV9 and TRBJ2-5; tentatively, D is TRBD1 (6 bases). The tail of the sequence fits TRBJ2-7 better, so the J call may be wrong. Germline-derived CDR1 and CDR2 are SGDLS and YYNGEE. There are 14 residues in the CDR3. CDR3 residues: CASSVGSRGGEQYF. The CDR3 DNA reads TGTGCCAGCAGCGTAGGATCTCGAGGGGGCGAGCAGTACTTC.

This clonotype was recorded a few times. The chain carries TRBV20-1 and TRBJ2-7, with D unclear. V dropped 0 bases and J dropped 4 bases, with 10 bases sitting between them. Germline V lookup: CDR1 DFQATT, CDR2 SNEGSKA (reference sequence). This CDR3 region has 13 residues. CDR3 in DNA: TGCAGTGCTAGAGAAATCGACGGATACGAGCAGTACTTC. Amino acid sequence: CSAREIDGYEQYF.

This clonotype was detected a few times. The chain carries TRBV12-3 or TRBV12-4 and TRBJ2-7, with D unresolved. The CDR3 has 13 residues. The germline V and J ends were trimmed by 1 base and 0 bases, with 4 bases remaining between them. This CDR3 is CASSLDASYEQYF. The CDR3, as DNA: TGTGCCAGCAGTTTAGACGCCTCCTACGAGCAGTACTTC.

This clonotype turned up a few times. V is TRBV27 and J is TRBJ2-1; perhaps TRBD2 as D (7 bases). With 5 bases removed from V and 1 base from J, the gap between germline ends came to 18 bases. CDR3 length equals 17 residues. In germline, CDR1 is MNHEY, CDR2 SMNVEV (reference sequence). The CDR3 region is CASSPYWGGGSYNEQFF. CDR3 sequence (DNA): TGTGCCAGCAGTCCCTACTGGGGAGGGGGTTCCTACAATGAGCAGTTCTTC.

V and J are TRBV6-5 and TRBJ2-1, with a tentative D call TRBD1 (6 bases). Near its end, the DNA agrees better with TRBJ2-7, so the J call may be wrong. The CDR3 runs 15 residues. Looked up from germline, CDR1 is MNHEY and CDR2 is SVGAGI. CDR3: CASSRGTAANNEQYF. The CDR3 coding sequence is TGTGCCAGCAGTAGGGGGACGGCCGCCAACAATGAGCAGTACTTC.